This T cell receptor (beta chain) was found in a study of shared clonotypes between healthy human individuals. Findings and limits, study-wide: Limitation of the genetic and exposure-history diversity represented came from the few donors. Against clonotypes common to all four donors, non-shared ones had lower generation probabilities.

In the case of this clone: Its specificity is unknown.

CD8 cells classed as naive were CD45RO-negative and positively selected for CCR7, excluding terminally differentiated effector memory CD45RA+ cells. The table came from immunoSEQ multiplex PCR; TCRdb's copy has only in-frame clones and leaves some out. This sample yields 1.5 million to 2.5 million clones, of which 85% to 95% are seen a single time; around 1.2% belongs to the top ten. The sequencing sample was made of naive CD8+ T cells sorted from blood. This receptor was taken from a young man in good health.

In DNA form, the CDR3 reads TGTGCCAGCAGTGTTCAGGGGGGGGATACGCAGTATTTT. Its protein is CASSVQGGDTQYF. The chain links TRBV25-1 to TRBJ2-3; D possibly uses TRBD1 or TRBD2 (7 bases each). This CDR3 contains 13 residues. The germline V gene has CDR1 MGHDK and CDR2 SYGVNS. Trimming cost V 4 bases and J 6 bases, with 11 bases left between them.